Given below is one T cell receptor beta chain in context. Its antigen is still unknown. Libraries were UMI-labeled 5' RACE TRB cDNA. TCRdb re-called the 5' RACE reads and catalogs CDR3 proteins one per entry, DNA excluded. The sample totals approximately 53,000 distinct CDR3 sequences. This entry is derived from a study of CXCR3-negative and CXCR3-positive naive CD8 T cells. Study-wide results and caveats: Memory CD8+ T cell repertoires were far less diverse than both naive subsets. Because surface CD5 did not distinguish the naive subsets, TCR strength was inferred from TRB CDR3 properties. CXCR3 expression dropped partially after cryopreservation, and most assays relied on fresh PBMCs.

This CDR3 is 16 amino acids long. In triplicate, each CD8+ T cell subset was sorted at around 290,000 cells per replicate. The sequenced sample consisted of memory CD8+ T cells from blood. This TCR derives from a human donor in good health. Some clones in this sample may be carry-over from other donors' samples. V gene TRBV12-3 or TRBV12-4 combines with J gene TRBJ2-7; TCRdb's assignment of TRBD2 cannot be checked, as there is no DNA. The CDR3: CASSSSGRTRYYEQYF.